Sequencing of this T cell receptor beta chain was carried out in a study of neurological immune-mediated disorders. Unsorted libraries came from 2 million PBMCs stored at -80 °C. Ten or more counts support this clonotype. The antigen is unknown. Study-wide points: Expanded clones shared no identical CDR3 amino acid sequences across subjects, which suggested private TCR-beta repertoires in all groups. The greatest TCR clonal expansion appeared in HTLV-1-associated myelopathy and the smallest, falling below healthy controls, in multiple sclerosis.

Using its own MiXCR run on the 5' RACE reads, TCRdb lists one record per CDR3 protein. Here the sample spans some 37,000 distinct CDR3 sequences, 10% being singletons. The sequenced sample consisted of PBMCs. This TCR came from a woman in her twenties or thirties with HTLV-1-associated myelopathy (HAM/TSP).

In nucleotides, the CDR3 is TGTGCCAGCAGCTCGGCGACAGGGGGCAATCAGCCCCAGCATTTT. Amino acids: CASSSATGGNQPQHF. The chain joins TRBV12-3 or TRBV12-4 to TRBJ1-5, with 8 bases matching TRBD1. The CDR3 has 15 amino acids. J lost 2 bases, V lost 6 bases, and 6 bases had no gene match.